The 9 T cell receptor beta chains below were found in one sample sequenced in a study of blood T cell repertoires in COVID-19. Clones were read by immunoSEQ multiplex PCR, and TCRdb kept only the in-frame ones, dropping some. This table has approximately 240,000 clones, more than 80% appearing once. Sequenced: peripheral blood. These receptors all come from a human donor in a cohort sampled during active COVID-19.

The chain uses TRBV5-8 and TRBJ2-7; no clear D gene. The CDR3 loop spans 14 amino acids. V was pared by 2 bases and J by 0 bases, with 9 bases between. The germline V gene has CDR1 SGHTS and CDR2 YDEGEE. Written as DNA, the CDR3 is TGTGCCAGCAGCTTAGCTCCTGGCTCCTACGAGCAGTACTTC. Its protein is CASSLAPGSYEQYF.

This clone has more than one count but fewer than ten. V and J are TRBV5-1 and TRBJ2-5; no definite D call. The V gene's germline CDR1 is SGHRS and CDR2 YFSETQ. V gave up 0 bases and J gave up 2 bases, with 11 bases separating them. The CDR3 is made up of 15 amino acids. For the CDR3, the DNA is TGCGCCAGCAGCTTGGGTAGGCAGGTTCAAGAGACCCAGTACTTC. Its translation is CASSLGRQVQETQYF.

The chain joins TRBV5-1 to TRBJ1-1; 11 nucleotides agree with TRBD1. In germline, CDR1 is SGHRS, CDR2 YFSETQ. The CDR3 covers 14 residues. Losses at the gene ends were 4 bases for V and 6 bases for J; bases not matched to a gene: 5. CDR3 DNA sequence: TGCGCCAGCAGCCCAGGACAGGGGGCGCCTGAAGCTTTCTTT. Translated, it gives CASSPGQGAPEAFF.

The rearrangement joins TRBV29-1 to TRBJ2-5, with 7 bases aligning to TRBD1. V lost 1 base and J lost 2; bases outside the gene matches: 13. The CDR3 runs to 17 residues. From germline, CDR1 is SQVTM and CDR2 ANQGSEA. The CDR3 nucleotides are TGCAGCGTTGAAGGCGTTCGCGAGGGGGCAAGGCAAGAGACCCAGTACTTC. Protein sequence: CSVEGVREGARQETQYF.

The chain carries TRBV5-1 and TRBJ2-7; 7 bases are shared with TRBD2. The CDR3 extends over 15 amino acids. V lost 2 bases and J lost 2; bases outside the gene matches: 7. CDR1 is SGHRS, CDR2 YFSETQ, per germline. CDR3 in amino acids: CASSFASGAAYEQYF. For the CDR3, the DNA is TGCGCCAGCAGCTTTGCGAGCGGGGCCGCCTACGAGCAGTACTTC.

The table lists this clone with a count of one. The gene calls are TRBV30 and TRBJ2-6; 7 bases match TRBD1. CDR3 size: 15 residues. V dropped 7 bases and J dropped 0; count of bases not matched to a gene: 6. CDR1 GTSNPN and CDR2 SVGIG come from the germline V gene (reference sequence). CDR3 in DNA: TGTGCCTATCGGGACAGCCACTCTGGGGCCAACGTCCTGACTTTC. It translates to CAYRDSHSGANVLTF.

This clone was seen only a few times. V usage is TRBV4-2 and J usage is TRBJ2-7, with TRBD1 identical over 8 bases. This CDR3 contains 13 residues. J was trimmed by 7 bases and V by 1 base; bases with no gene match: 3. Germline V lookup: CDR1 LGHNA, CDR2 YNFKEQ. The CDR3 loop is CASSQGDRREQYF. In DNA form, the CDR3 reads TGTGCCAGCAGCCAAGGGGACAGGCGAGAGCAGTACTTC.

The chain is built from TRBV5-1 and TRBJ2-2, with a weak D call TRBD1 (8 bases). The CDR3 loop spans 13 amino acids. Germline V gene lookup returns CDR1 SGHRS and CDR2 YFSETQ. With 4 bases removed from V and 6 bases from J, the gap between germline ends came to 10 bases. The DNA of the CDR3 is TGCGCCAGCAGCACAGGGGGGGCCGGGGAGCTGTTTTTT. Translated: CASSTGGAGELFF.

The gene calls are TRBV21-1 and TRBJ1-1; TRBD1, as called in the table, went unchecked against the DNA. TRBV21-1 has pseudogene status. The CDR3 is 16 amino acids. The CDR3 DNA reads as TGTGCCAGCAGCCAGCTGAGGGACAGGGTTCGCACTGAAGCTTTCTTT. Translating it yields CASSQLRDRVRTEAFF.